Listed below are T cell receptor beta chains from one sample, sequenced in a study of shared clonotypes between healthy human individuals. Assay used: immunoSEQ multiplex PCR; TCRdb lists only in-frame clones, some missing. Among around 2,000,000 clones listed, 85% to 95% were seen once. Sequences were obtained from naive CD8+ T cells from PBMCs. Receptors were obtained from a man younger than 30 in good health. Some clones in this sample may be carry-over from other donors' samples. Each CDR3 is given with its conserved first and last residue. A D gene is named only where the DNA matches it firmly. A row's size may be missing; if present it is once, few, many or a size class.

>-|TRBV9|-|TRBJ2-4
CASSVGRGVDQNIQYF
>-|TRBV6-1|-|TRBJ1-5
CASSLGGPGNQPQHF
>-|TRBV7-9|-|TRBJ1-4
CASSPPSYGRGGEKLFF
>-|TRBV4-3|-|TRBJ1-4
CASSLHRELRPTNEKLFF
>TRBD2|TRBV15|-|TRBJ2-1
CATGGAGEGNEQFF
>TRBD2|TRBV27|-|TRBJ2-3
CASSYSGRMTDTQYF
>-|TRBV5-3|-|TRBJ2-2
CARSSPGGGRPGELFF
>-|TRBV27|-|TRBJ1-2
CASSPVGALVGYTF
>-|TRBV6-5|-|TRBJ2-7
CASLALSYEQYF
>-|TRBV7-9|-|TRBJ1-2
CASSHGLPFHGYTF
>TRBD1|TRBV6-1|-|TRBJ2-2
CASSAWTGATGELFF
>TRBD2|TRBV27|-|TRBJ2-1
CASSTLSLAGGRSEQFF
>-|TRBV28|-|TRBJ2-2
CASSFPMAAELNTGELFF
>-|TRBV5-4|-|TRBJ2-7
CASSRLGQESYEQYF
>-|TRBV5-1|-|TRBJ2-7
CASSLGALSYEQYF
>-|TRBV7-9|-|TRBJ2-3
CASSLLSSPADTQYF
>-|TRBV28|-|TRBJ2-7
CASSLDGLPYEQYF
>TRBD1|TRBV19|-|TRBJ1-2
CASSIPRTGEYGGYTF
>TRBD2|TRBV6-1|-|TRBJ2-7
CASIFLAGDSWEQYF
>-|TRBV5-3|-|TRBJ1-2
CARSSSTGGEGYTF
>-|TRBV19|-|TRBJ2-1
CASSIGNNEQFF
>-|TRBV7-9|once|TRBJ1-2
CASSLHSQYGYTF
>-|TRBV4-1|once|TRBJ1-1
CASSLTGRAVNTEAFF
>-|TRBV11-3|once|TRBJ2-1
CASSFRDGDNEQFF
>-|TRBV28|-|TRBJ2-2
CASSLFAGDTGELFF
>-|TRBV27|-|TRBJ2-3
CASSLIGADTQYF
>TRBD2|TRBV9|-|TRBJ2-3
CASSGRGLFTDTQYF
>TRBD2|TRBV23-1|once|TRBJ2-7
CASSQWGLGGEQYF
>-|TRBV10-3|-|TRBJ2-2
CAIREGTYTGELFF
>TRBD2|TRBV27|-|TRBJ2-7
CASSLLAGASYEQYF
>-|TRBV4-2|-|TRBJ1-1
CASSQDLGAGTEAFF
>-|TRBV5-4|-|TRBJ2-5
CASSSMGLQETQYF
>TRBD2|TRBV7-9|-|TRBJ2-7
CASSPGVAGGAYEQYF
>TRBD1|TRBV5-6|-|TRBJ2-7
CASSHMTGGFYEQYF